These 19 T cell receptor beta chains originate from one sample sequenced in a study of blood T cells in healthy people across ages. Primed by a sample-barcoded 5' primer and a J-beta primer mix, a second PCR proceeded for roughly 6 to 12 cycles. Using its own MiXCR run on the 5' RACE reads, TCRdb lists one record per CDR3 protein. The data hold 1.5 million to 2 million distinct CDR3 sequences, with 28% observed a single time. Sequencing input: blood. These receptor sequences come from a woman in her 30s in good health.

This clonotype was seen at least ten times. The rearrangement links TRBV10-3 to TRBJ2-1, with D perhaps matching TRBD1 (6 bases). Trimming stripped 0 bases from V and 4 bases from J, with 16 bases between. Germline values: CDR1 ENHRY, CDR2 SYGVKD. CDR3 size: 17 residues. DNA of the CDR3: TGTGCCATCAGTGAGTCGGTTAGGGACAAGGGTTACAATGAGCAGTTCTTC. This gives the protein CAISESVRDKGYNEQFF.

Worth noting for this clonotype: A read error may produce the germline difference seen at one junction end. The gene calls are TRBV5-1 and TRBJ2-1, with TRBD1 matching over 9 bases. The CDR3 spans 14 residues. Germline loops: CDR1 SGHRS, CDR2 YFSETQ. CDR3 nucleotide sequence: TGCGTCAGCGGCCGGGACAGGGTCAACAATGAGCAGTTCTTC. Amino acid sequence: CVSGRDRVNNEQFF.

The chain recombines TRBV4-2 with TRBJ1-4; a weak D match, TRBD1 (5 bases). Trimming left V 5 bases short and J 8 bases short, with 12 bases between. The CDR3 length is 13 residues. CDR1 is LGHNA and CDR2 is YNFKEQ in the germline V gene. CDR3 coding DNA: TGTGCCAGCAGCGCCGGGACTTTCGAAAAACTGTTTTTT. Its protein product is CASSAGTFEKLFF.

Concerning this clonotype itself: This may stem from a read error, because a much larger clone lies one nucleotide away. The rearrangement uses TRBV20-1 and TRBJ2-4; D is ambiguous. V dropped 5 bases and J dropped 13 bases, with 24 bases sitting between them. Germline V gene sequence: CDR1 DFQATT, CDR2 SNEGSKA (reference sequence). The CDR3 consists of 14 residues. The DNA for the CDR3 is TGCAGTGCTCCCAACGGGTTACCCTACAATGAGCAGTACTTC. It is translated as CSAPNGLPYNEQYF.

CDR3: CSALDRTWGDTEAFF. The CDR3 region has the DNA TGCAGTGCTTTAGACCGGACATGGGGGGACACTGAAGCTTTCTTT. This chain connects TRBV20-1 to TRBJ1-1, with a tentative D call TRBD1 (5 bases). The V gene lost 5 bases and the J gene lost 3 bases, with 19 bases spanning the gap. This CDR3 region has 15 residues. The V gene's germline CDR1 is DFQATT and CDR2 SNEGSKA (reference sequence).

In this sample, this clonotype turned up once. The junction does not match germline at one end; this may be a read error. The chain joins TRBV7-8 to TRBJ2-7; unclear D gene. Germline loops: CDR1 SGHVS, CDR2 FQNEAQ. There are 11 residues in the CDR3. CDR3 DNA: TGTACCAGCAGCGCGCATGACGAGCAGTACTTC. Protein sequence: CTSSAHDEQYF.

As to this clonotype: Compared with germline, one end of the junction differs, possibly owing to a read error. The rearrangement joins TRBV7-2 to TRBJ1-2, with TRBD1 as a possible D gene (5 bases). Germline V gene lookup returns CDR1 SGHTA and CDR2 FQGNSA. The CDR3 is made up of 15 amino acids. CDR3 coding DNA: TGTGCCAGCAGCCAGGGATCCGGGACGAACTATGGCTGCACCTTC. Translating gives CASSQGSGTNYGCTF.

The J gene is TRBJ2-1, the V gene TRBV10-3; D is unclear. Germline values: CDR1 ENHRY, CDR2 SYGVKD. The V end lost 1 base, the J end lost 10 bases, and 8 bases lay between the germline ends. The CDR3 covers 12 residues. The CDR3 protein is CAISEFLGEQFF. The CDR3 nucleotides are TGTGCCATCAGTGAGTTCCTCGGGGAGCAGTTCTTC.

For this clonotype: Being one base from a much bigger clone, this may be a read error. The chain recombines TRBV4-1 with TRBJ2-5, with 9 bases identical to TRBD1. The end of the DNA is better explained by TRBJ2-7, so the J call may be wrong. Germline V gene data show CDR1 as MGHRA and CDR2 as YSYEKL. This CDR3 has 14 amino acids. DNA for the CDR3: TGCGCCAGCGGCCAAGAGGGGACAGGGTACGAGCAGTACTTC. As protein: CASGQEGTGYEQYF.

In this sample, this clonotype turned up a few times. In nucleotides, the CDR3 is TGTGCCAGCAGCTTAGGTGACAGGGAACGTGAAAAACTGTTTTTT. It encodes CASSLGDREREKLFF. The chain recombines TRBV7-9 with TRBJ1-4; TRBD1 matches at 7 bases. The germline gives CDR1 SEHNR, CDR2 FQNEAQ (reference sequence). The CDR3 consists of 15 residues. Trimming at V came to 1 base and at J to 7 bases, leaving 6 bases not matched to a gene.

The chain has TRBV6-2 or TRBV6-3 and TRBJ2-7; TRBD2 might be the D (5 bases). This CDR3 is 17 amino acids long. Trimming stripped 6 bases from V and 2 bases from J, with 23 bases between. Per germline, CDR1 MNHEY and CDR2 SVGEGT. CDR3 in amino acids: CASSNLGKVDFTYEQYF. CDR3 DNA sequence: TGTGCCAGCAGCAACCTCGGGAAAGTTGATTTTACCTACGAGCAGTACTTC.

The rearrangement links TRBV5-6 to TRBJ2-1; weak D call: TRBD2 (5 bases). V was clipped by 5 bases and J by 12 bases, with 15 bases between them. This CDR3 contains 12 residues. Germline loops: CDR1 SGHDT, CDR2 YYEEEE. CDR3 residues: CASSYRLLAQFF. CDR3 DNA sequence: TGTGCCAGCAGTTATAGACTACTCGCGCAGTTCTTC.

About this clonotype itself: This may be a read error: a much more frequent sequence differs by one nucleotide. V gene TRBV5-1 combines with J gene TRBJ2-5; a weak D match, TRBD1 (6 bases). In germline, CDR1 is SGHRS, CDR2 YFSETQ. The V gene lost 4 bases and the J gene lost 11 bases, with 18 bases spanning the gap. CDR3 length equals 13 residues. This CDR3 is CASSTANRDEQYF. CDR3 in DNA: TGCGCCAGCAGCACGGCCAACAGGGATGAGCAGTACTTC.

The genes are TRBV7-2 and TRBJ2-1, with 16 bases identical to TRBD2. V was clipped by 4 bases and J by 10 bases; unmatched bases: 7. In germline, CDR1 is SGHTA, CDR2 FQGNSA. The CDR3 sequence is 16 residues long. The CDR3 coding sequence is TGTGCCAGCAGCTCCGGGACTAGCGGGAGGGGTAGGGAGCAGTTCTTC. The encoded protein is CASSSGTSGRGREQFF.

This clonotype showed up many times. Compared with germline, one end of the junction differs, possibly owing to a read error. The chain uses TRBV5-1 and TRBJ2-4; maybe TRBD1 (6 bases). CDR3 length: 15 residues. CDR1 SGHRS and CDR2 YFSETQ come from the germline V gene. As DNA, the CDR3 is TGTGCCAGCAGGTTGAACAGGGAAGCCAAAAACATTCAGTACTTC. It codes for CASRLNREAKNIQYF. The full variable domain, in which reference TRBV5-1 and TRBJ2-4 provide the parts outside the CDR3, is KAGVTQTPRYLIKTRGQQVTLSCSPISGHRSVSWYQQTPGQGLQFLFEYFSETQRNKGNFPGRFSGRQFSNSRSEMNVSTLELGDSALYLCASRLNREAKNIQYFGAGTRLSVL.

This clonotype was found a few times. The V gene is TRBV5-1, the J gene TRBJ2-2; TRBD2 matches 11 bases. Per germline, CDR1 SGHRS and CDR2 YFSETQ. The CDR3 totals 15 residues. V gave up 3 bases and J gave up 4 bases; unmatched junction bases: 2. Here the CDR3 DNA reads TGCGCCAGCAGCTCCACTAGCGGGAGCACCGGGGAGCTGTTTTTT. It encodes CASSSTSGSTGELFF.

The chain carries TRBV2 and TRBJ1-5; perhaps TRBD1 as D (6 bases). Per germline, CDR1 SNHLY and CDR2 FYNNEI. V was trimmed by 7 bases and J by 7 bases, leaving 11 bases between them. The CDR3 consists of 12 residues. CDR3 sequence (DNA): TGTGCCAGCAATCCACAGGGCCAGCCCCAGCATTTT. Encoded protein: CASNPQGQPQHF.

This clonotype has at least ten counts. V usage is TRBV5-1 and J usage is TRBJ1-6, with a tentative D call TRBD1 (5 bases). CDR1 and CDR2 from the germline V gene are SGHRS and YFSETQ. Between the trimmed V and J ends, which lost 1 base and 7 bases, there was a span of 9 bases. The CDR3 totals 14 residues. The CDR3 spells CASSLSGINSPLHF. The CDR3 coding sequence is TGCGCCAGCAGCTTGTCAGGGATCAATTCACCCCTCCACTTT.

The chain employs TRBV7-2 and TRBJ2-7, with 9 bases identical to TRBD1. V lost 2 bases to trimming and J lost 12 bases; unmatched junction nucleotides: 5. CDR1 and CDR2 from the germline V gene are SGHTA and FQGNSA. The CDR3 sequence is 12 residues long. CDR3 amino acids: CASSLSGQGLYF. CDR3 in DNA: TGTGCCAGCAGCTTATCGGGACAGGGCCTGTACTTC.